The rows below give T cell receptor beta chains drawn from one sample of a study of blood T cells in healthy people across ages. TCRdb reprocessed the 5' RACE reads via MiXCR and lists one record per CDR3 protein. The sample carries fewer than 950,000 distinct CDR3 sequences, roughly 53% recorded once. The sample taken for sequencing was blood. These receptors came from a man older than 75 in good health. Each CDR3 is given with its conserved first and last residue. Fields, in order: clone size, V gene, J gene, D gene, CDR3 protein, CDR3 DNA. The D gene is left open where the match is weak. For some rows the clone size is stated as once, few or many, or as a class when expanded; others skip it.

size: few; V: TRBV6-2/TRBV6-3; J: TRBJ1-2; D: NA; CDR3: CASTNRAGGGYTF; DNA: TGTGCCAGCACCAATCGGGCGGGCGGCGGCTACACCTTC
size: NA; V: TRBV20-1; J: TRBJ1-6; D: NA; CDR3: CSASAGQVNSPLHF; DNA: TGCAGTGCTAGTGCCGGGCAAGTTAATTCACCCCTCCACTTT
size: once; V: TRBV7-2; J: TRBJ1-2; D: NA; CDR3: CASSFTLGADNGYTF; DNA: TGTGCCAGCAGCTTTACCTTAGGGGCAGATAACGGCTACACCTTC
size: few; V: TRBV21-1; J: TRBJ1-2; D: NA; CDR3: CASSSYRQGAGGYTF; DNA: TGTGCCAGCAGCAGCTACCGACAGGGGGCAGGAGGCTACACCTTC
size: NA; V: TRBV6-6; J: TRBJ2-3; D: NA; CDR3: CASIETGRTDTQYF; DNA: TGTGCCAGCATTGAAACAGGAAGGACAGATACGCAGTATTTT
size: NA; V: TRBV2; J: TRBJ2-6; D: NA; CDR3: CASSVTDSGANVLTF; DNA: TGTGCCAGCAGCGTTACAGACTCTGGGGCCAACGTCCTGACTTTC
size: NA; V: TRBV7-9; J: TRBJ1-5; D: NA; CDR3: CASSNGPGEGPQHF; DNA: TGTGCCAGCAGCAATGGACCGGGAGAGGGGCCCCAGCATTTT
size: NA; V: TRBV5-1; J: TRBJ2-5; D: TRBD2; CDR3: CASSSRTSGSGQETQYF; DNA: TGCGCCAGCAGCTCAAGGACTAGCGGGAGCGGACAAGAGACCCAGTACTTC
size: NA; V: TRBV25-1; J: TRBJ1-1; D: NA; CDR3: CASSESQRRNTEAFF; DNA: TGTGCCAGCAGTGAATCCCAGAGGAGAAACACTGAAGCTTTCTTT
size: few; V: TRBV9; J: TRBJ2-7; D: NA; CDR3: CASSVAGSGQTYEQYF; DNA: TGTGCCAGCAGCGTAGCGGGTAGCGGACAGACCTACGAGCAGTACTTC
size: few; V: TRBV12-5; J: TRBJ1-2; D: NA; CDR3: CASGYTGGDYGYTF; DNA: TGTGCTAGTGGTTACACCGGGGGGGACTATGGCTACACCTTC
size: NA; V: TRBV4-1; J: TRBJ2-1; D: TRBD2; CDR3: CASSQAPTSGRGNEQFF; DNA: TGCGCCAGCAGCCAAGCCCCCACTAGCGGGAGGGGAAATGAGCAGTTCTTC
size: NA; V: TRBV6-2/TRBV6-3; J: TRBJ2-3; D: TRBD1; CDR3: CASRRARGLADTQYF; DNA: TGTGCCAGCAGGAGAGCCAGGGGGCTCGCAGATACGCAGTATTTT
size: NA; V: TRBV12-3/TRBV12-4; J: TRBJ2-1; D: NA; CDR3: CASSTARDAVYNEQFF; DNA: TGTGCCAGCAGTACCGCCCGGGACGCAGTCTACAATGAGCAGTTCTTC
size: NA; V: TRBV6-2/TRBV6-3; J: TRBJ2-7; D: NA; CDR3: CASRRQSQGHEQYF; DNA: TGTGCCAGCAGGCGACAGTCGCAGGGGCACGAGCAGTACTTC
size: NA; V: TRBV5-6; J: TRBJ1-2; D: TRBD1; CDR3: CASSLGTGTGDYGYTF; DNA: TGTGCCAGCAGCTTGGGGACCGGGACAGGGGACTATGGCTACACCTTC
size: few; V: TRBV20-1; J: TRBJ2-3; D: TRBD2; CDR3: CSAREGLAGAPPDTQYF; DNA: TGCAGTGCTAGAGAAGGACTAGCGGGAGCTCCCCCAGATACGCAGTATTTT
size: NA; V: TRBV9; J: TRBJ1-4; D: NA; CDR3: CASSVGIATNEKLFF; DNA: TGTGCCAGCAGCGTAGGGATTGCGACTAATGAAAAACTGTTTTTT
size: NA; V: TRBV6-1; J: TRBJ2-5; D: TRBD2; CDR3: CASNPLTSGSRGETQYF; DNA: TGTGCCAGCAACCCACTTACTAGCGGGAGTAGGGGAGAGACCCAGTACTTC
size: NA; V: TRBV12-3/TRBV12-4; J: TRBJ2-1; D: TRBD2; CDR3: CASSLGLAGGHEQFF; DNA: TGTGCCAGCAGTTTAGGGTTAGCGGGAGGCCATGAGCAGTTCTTC
size: NA; V: TRBV4-2; J: TRBJ1-1; D: NA; CDR3: CASSQETAPEAFF; DNA: TGTGCCAGCAGCCAAGAGACCGCTCCCGAAGCTTTCTTT
size: NA; V: TRBV9; J: TRBJ2-7; D: NA; CDR3: CASSPRTDGVFEQYF; DNA: TGTGCCAGCAGCCCGCGCACGGACGGCGTTTTCGAGCAGTACTTC
size: NA; V: TRBV4-1; J: TRBJ2-7; D: NA; CDR3: CASSQEANEQYF; DNA: TGCGCCAGCAGCCAAGAGGCCAACGAGCAGTACTTC
size: NA; V: TRBV12-3/TRBV12-4; J: TRBJ1-5; D: TRBD1; CDR3: CASSLGPRGNQPQHF; DNA: TGTGCCAGCAGTTTAGGCCCCAGGGGGAATCAGCCCCAGCATTTT
size: few; V: TRBV6-6; J: TRBJ2-7; D: TRBD2; CDR3: CASSQLPGGTSYEQYF; DNA: TGTGCCAGCAGTCAGCTACCGGGAGGGACGTCCTACGAGCAGTACTTC
size: NA; V: TRBV7-9; J: TRBJ2-7; D: NA; CDR3: CAGSPDTYPYEQYF; DNA: TGTGCCGGCAGCCCCGACACCTACCCCTACGAGCAGTACTTC
size: NA; V: TRBV3-1; J: TRBJ2-1; D: TRBD2; CDR3: CASSQEAGGYRGQFF; DNA: TGTGCCAGCAGCCAAGAAGCGGGAGGGTATCGAGGGCAGTTCTTC
size: NA; V: TRBV20-1; J: TRBJ1-1; D: NA; CDR3: CSSPLNTEAFF; DNA: TGCAGCTCGCCCTTGAACACTGAAGCTTTCTTT
size: NA; V: TRBV12-3/TRBV12-4; J: TRBJ2-7; D: NA; CDR3: CASSPRASSEQYF; DNA: TGTGCCAGCAGCCCGCGGGCTTCATCCGAGCAGTACTTC
size: NA; V: TRBV28; J: TRBJ2-6; D: NA; CDR3: CASSRRVGGANVLTF; DNA: TGTGCCAGCAGTCGCAGGGTCGGGGGGGCCAACGTCCTGACTTTC
size: NA; V: TRBV14; J: TRBJ2-3; D: NA; CDR3: CASSQQGYGTDTQYF; DNA: TGTGCCAGCAGCCAACAGGGTTACGGCACAGATACGCAGTATTTT
size: few; V: TRBV5-1; J: TRBJ2-3; D: TRBD2; CDR3: CASRTSGSSTDTQYF; DNA: TGCGCCAGCAGAACTAGCGGGAGTAGCACAGATACGCAGTATTTT
size: NA; V: TRBV27; J: TRBJ2-5; D: NA; CDR3: CASTPYGETSYNEQYF; DNA: TGTGCCAGCACCCCCTATGGAGAAACTTCCTACAATGAGCAGTACTTC
size: NA; V: TRBV6-5; J: TRBJ2-7; D: TRBD1; CDR3: CASSYSTGAHEQYF; DNA: TGTGCCAGCAGTTACTCCACAGGGGCGCACGAGCAGTACTTC
size: few; V: TRBV29-1; J: TRBJ1-1; D: NA; CDR3: CSVVGMNTEAFF; DNA: TGCAGCGTTGTTGGAATGAACACTGAAGCTTTCTTT
size: few; V: TRBV20-1; J: TRBJ1-1; D: NA; CDR3: CSARLNLGNTEAFF; DNA: TGCAGTGCTAGGTTGAATCTGGGGAACACTGAAGCTTTCTTT
size: NA; V: TRBV4-1; J: TRBJ2-7; D: NA; CDR3: CASSQEGGTSYEQYF; DNA: TGCGCCAGCAGCCAAGAAGGGGGAACCTCCTACGAGCAGTACTTC
size: NA; V: TRBV12-3/TRBV12-4; J: TRBJ2-7; D: TRBD2; CDR3: CASSLWGGGTYEQYF; DNA: TGTGCCAGCAGTTTATGGGGGGGTGGGACCTACGAGCAGTACTTC
size: NA; V: TRBV20-1; J: TRBJ2-5; D: NA; CDR3: CSARVGTGRQETQYF; DNA: TGCAGTGCTAGAGTCGGGACTGGACGCCAAGAGACCCAGTACTTC
size: few; V: TRBV7-8; J: TRBJ2-1; D: TRBD2; CDR3: CASSLVGLAGGSPNEQFF; DNA: TGTGCCAGCAGCTTAGTGGGACTAGCGGGAGGGTCCCCTAATGAGCAGTTCTTC
size: NA; V: TRBV10-3; J: TRBJ2-3; D: NA; CDR3: CAISDPDPSTDTQYF; DNA: TGTGCCATCAGTGATCCTGATCCTAGCACAGATACGCAGTATTTT
size: NA; V: TRBV15; J: TRBJ1-2; D: NA; CDR3: CATRELGDGKKGYTF; DNA: TGTGCCACCAGAGAACTGGGGGACGGCAAGAAGGGCTACACCTTC
size: NA; V: TRBV3-1; J: TRBJ2-1; D: TRBD1; CDR3: CASSQGQPYNEQFF; DNA: TGTGCCAGCAGCCAGGGACAGCCCTACAATGAGCAGTTCTTC
size: NA; V: TRBV11-2; J: TRBJ2-6; D: NA; CDR3: CASSLMGSGANVLTF; DNA: TGTGCCAGCAGCTTAATGGGTAGTGGGGCCAACGTCCTGACTTTC
size: NA; V: TRBV13; J: TRBJ2-5; D: NA; CDR3: CASSGDVGRDQETQYF; DNA: TGTGCCAGCAGCGGAGACGTTGGGCGGGACCAAGAGACCCAGTACTTC
size: few; V: TRBV7-3; J: TRBJ2-3; D: TRBD2; CDR3: CASSVNPRLAGGPYTQYF; DNA: TGTGCCAGCAGCGTTAACCCGAGACTAGCGGGAGGGCCATATACGCAGTATTTT
size: NA; V: TRBV5-1; J: TRBJ1-4; D: NA; CDR3: CASSPEGGTNEKLFF; DNA: TGCGCCAGCAGCCCGGAGGGGGGGACTAATGAAAAACTGTTTTTT
size: NA; V: TRBV29-1; J: TRBJ2-1; D: NA; CDR3: CSVEDSFSREWRGEQFF; DNA: TGCAGCGTTGAAGATTCCTTTTCCCGGGAGTGGCGCGGTGAGCAGTTCTTC
size: NA; V: TRBV20-1; J: TRBJ2-5; D: TRBD1; CDR3: CSARPTGVEETQYF; DNA: TGCAGTGCTAGGCCCACAGGGGTGGAGGAGACCCAGTACTTC
size: NA; V: TRBV18; J: TRBJ2-1; D: NA; CDR3: CASSSPWLGEQFF; DNA: TGTGCCAGCTCATCCCCCTGGCTCGGCGAGCAGTTCTTC
size: NA; V: TRBV5-6; J: TRBJ1-5; D: NA; CDR3: CASSLWGRLNNQPQHF; DNA: TGTGCCAGCAGCTTGTGGGGCAGACTTAACAATCAGCCCCAGCATTTT
size: NA; V: TRBV12-3/TRBV12-4; J: TRBJ2-3; D: NA; CDR3: CASSPTRANTQYF; DNA: TGTGCCAGCAGTCCGACGAGGGCCAATACGCAGTATTTT